A selection of T cell receptor beta chains follows, all from one sample in a study of beta chain features in type 1 diabetes. Clones were sequenced by immunoSEQ multiplex PCR, and TCRdb holds only the in-frame ones, with some missing. Counted here are 900,000 or so clones, 17% occurring once; the ten biggest clones make up around 0.02%. Material for sequencing was naive CD4+ T cells from blood. The receptors were sampled from a woman between 18 and 30 years old in good health. Each CDR3 is given with its conserved first and last residue. Fields, in order: D gene, J gene, V gene, clone size, CDR3 protein, CDR3 DNA. D genes are given only for firm matches. Clone sizes are given selectively: once, few, many, or a class where the clone is expanded.

TRBD2 | TRBJ2-6 | TRBV6-5 | few | CASTSGGSGANVLTF | TGTGCCAGCACCTCGGGGGGTTCTGGGGCCAACGTCCTGACTTTC
TRBD2 | TRBJ2-1 | TRBV4-3 | few | CASSRRILAGGWDEQFF | TGCGCCAGCAGCCGACGTATTCTAGCGGGAGGGTGGGATGAGCAGTTCTTC
. | TRBJ1-2 | TRBV10-3 | few | CAIRQGRLEQSYGYTF | TGTGCCATCCGCCAGGGTAGACTGGAACAAAGCTATGGCTACACCTTC
. | TRBJ1-1 | TRBV7-2 | few | CASSLARLTGTEAFF | TGTGCCAGCAGCTTAGCGAGGCTGACGGGCACTGAAGCTTTCTTT
. | TRBJ1-5 | TRBV19 | . | CASTPGRRYNQPQHF | TGTGCCAGTACCCCCGGGCGCCGGTACAATCAGCCCCAGCATTTT
TRBD1 | TRBJ1-2 | TRBV18 | . | CASSPIRQGVYGYTF | TGTGCCAGCTCACCAATTAGACAGGGCGTCTATGGCTACACCTTC
. | TRBJ2-2 | TRBV19 | . | CASSIGGFTGELFF | TGTGCCAGTAGTATAGGGGGTTTCACCGGGGAGCTGTTTTTT
. | TRBJ2-7 | TRBV7-2 | few | CASSYGPGGSYEQYF | TGTGCCAGCAGCTACGGACCTGGGGGCTCCTACGAGCAGTACTTC
TRBD2 | TRBJ2-3 | TRBV10-3 | . | CAISEVAGGPDTQYF | TGTGCCATCAGTGAAGTAGCGGGAGGTCCAGATACGCAGTATTTT
TRBD2 | TRBJ2-7 | TRBV4-2 | . | CASSPAGGDYEQYF | TGTGCCAGCAGCCCTGCGGGGGGGGACTACGAGCAGTACTTC
TRBD2 | TRBJ2-1 | TRBV27 | . | CASSHRGVSSYNEQFF | TGTGCCAGCAGCCACCGGGGGGTCAGCTCCTACAATGAGCAGTTCTTC
. | TRBJ2-5 | TRBV6-6 | few | CASSYSGGKTQYF | TGTGCCAGCAGTTACTCTGGGGGAAAGACCCAGTACTTC
. | TRBJ2-3 | TRBV29-1 | . | CSDLTGGGTDTQYF | TGCAGCGACCTAACCGGCGGTGGCACAGATACGCAGTATTTT
TRBD1 | TRBJ1-1 | TRBV7-6 | . | CASSLGPGQGGAEAFF | TGTGCCAGCAGCTTAGGCCCGGGACAGGGAGGCGCTGAAGCTTTCTTT
. | TRBJ2-7 | TRBV7-2 | . | CASSPRPSAYEQYF | TGTGCCAGCAGCCCCCGGCCGTCGGCCTACGAGCAGTACTTC
TRBD2 | TRBJ2-7 | TRBV6-5 | few | CASSRILAGYEQYF | TGTGCCAGCAGTCGGATCCTAGCGGGATACGAGCAGTACTTC
TRBD2 | TRBJ2-7 | TRBV7-2 | . | CASSSLAGVREQYF | TGTGCCAGCAGCTCACTAGCGGGAGTGAGAGAGCAGTACTTC
. | TRBJ2-2 | TRBV10-3 | few | CAIRGTAANTGELFF | TGTGCCATCAGGGGGACGGCAGCGAACACCGGGGAGCTGTTTTTT
. | TRBJ1-3 | TRBV4-2 | once | CASSQVPAGVGNTIYF | TGTGCCAGCAGCCAAGTCCCCGCGGGAGTCGGGAACACCATATATTTT
. | TRBJ2-1 | TRBV28 | . | CASKTGHSYNEQFF | TGTGCCAGCAAAACAGGTCACTCCTACAATGAGCAGTTCTTC
. | TRBJ1-2 | TRBV27 | few | CASSLTRGKGGPYGYTF | TGTGCCAGCAGTTTAACCCGTGGGAAGGGGGGTCCATATGGCTACACCTTC
. | TRBJ1-3 | TRBV9 | few | CASSARDRLYF | TGTGCCAGCAGCGCGAGGGACCGCCTATATTTT
. | TRBJ1-2 | TRBV5-1 | few | CASSPRLGGPVGYTF | TGCGCCAGCAGCCCGCGTTTGGGGGGCCCGGTCGGCTACACCTTC
TRBD2 | TRBJ2-1 | TRBV7-2 | few | CASSLVAGGSNEQFF | TGTGCCAGCAGCTTAGTAGCGGGAGGGTCCAATGAGCAGTTCTTC
. | TRBJ1-5 | TRBV7-2 | . | CASSSPGGNQPQHF | TGTGCCAGCAGCTCCCCGGGGGGCAATCAGCCCCAGCATTTT
. | TRBJ2-1 | TRBV7-2 | . | CASSLLGGYNEQFF | TGTGCCAGCAGCTTACTTGGGGGATACAATGAGCAGTTCTTC
. | TRBJ2-2 | TRBV5-1 | few | CASSRNTGELFF | TGCGCCAGCAGTCGGAACACCGGGGAGCTGTTTTTT